One T cell receptor beta chain is described in this entry. Its target is not known. This sample is part of a study of shared clonotypes between healthy human individuals. Study information: Donors had three CD4 naive, three CD4 memory, two CD8 naive and one CD8 memory plate apiece. The study's findings and limits: Tissue TCR repertoires likely differ from these blood-only repertoires. Across subsets, estimated richness was generally greater for naive than for memory populations.

Assay: immunoSEQ multiplex PCR; the TCRdb copy retains only in-frame clones and omits some. The top ten clones hold about 1.5% of a sample with around 1.9 million clones, 85% to 95% of them seen once. Trimming removed 5 bases from V and 1 base from J; junction bases left unmatched: 16. Germline V lookup: CDR1 MDHEN, CDR2 SYDVKM. This CDR3 region has 19 residues. Naive CD8 cells comprised CD45RO-negative, CCR7-positively selected cells, excluding terminally differentiated effector memory CD45RA+ cells. The chain recombines TRBV28 with TRBJ2-1, with 8 bases that match TRBD2. What was sequenced was naive CD8+ T cells from PBMCs. The TCR was taken from a man aged 18 to 29 in good health. Some clones in this sample may be carry-over from other donors' samples. CDR3 DNA sequence: TGTGCCAGCAGTCCCTCTATCGACAGCGGGAGAGGATCCTACAATGAGCAGTTCTTC. It specifies CASSPSIDSGRGSYNEQFF.